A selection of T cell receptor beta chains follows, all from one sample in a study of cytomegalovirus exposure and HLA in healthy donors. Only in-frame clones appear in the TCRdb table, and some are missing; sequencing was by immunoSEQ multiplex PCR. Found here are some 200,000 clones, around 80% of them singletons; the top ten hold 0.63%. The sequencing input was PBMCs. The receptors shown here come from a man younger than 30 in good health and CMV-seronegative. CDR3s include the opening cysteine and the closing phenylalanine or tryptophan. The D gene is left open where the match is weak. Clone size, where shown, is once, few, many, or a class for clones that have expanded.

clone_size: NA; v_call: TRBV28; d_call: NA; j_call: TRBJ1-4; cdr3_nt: TGTGCCAGCACCATTGTGGGGGGTGCTAATGAAAAACTGTTTTTT; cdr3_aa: CASTIVGGANEKLFF
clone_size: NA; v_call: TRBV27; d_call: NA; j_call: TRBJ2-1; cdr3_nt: TGTGCCAGCAGTTTATTGCCGAGCTCCTACAATGAGCAGTTCTTC; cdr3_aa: CASSLLPSSYNEQFF
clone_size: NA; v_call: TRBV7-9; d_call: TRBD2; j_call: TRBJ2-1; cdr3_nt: TGTGCCAGCAGCTTAGAACTATCGGGACTAGCGATCAATGAGCAGTTCTTC; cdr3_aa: CASSLELSGLAINEQFF
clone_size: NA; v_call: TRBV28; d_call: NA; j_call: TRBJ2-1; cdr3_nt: TGTGCCAGCAGTTCGGGGGGCCCGTACAATGAGCAGTTCTTC; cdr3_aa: CASSSGGPYNEQFF
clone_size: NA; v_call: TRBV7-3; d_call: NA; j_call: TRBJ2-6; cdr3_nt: TGTGCCAGCAGCTTATGGCCTCCTGGGGCCAACGTCCTGACTTTC; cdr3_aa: CASSLWPPGANVLTF
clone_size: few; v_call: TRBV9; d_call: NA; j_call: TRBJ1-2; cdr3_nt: TGTGCCAGCAGCTCCCGACAGAGTTATGGCTACACCTTC; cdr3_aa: CASSSRQSYGYTF
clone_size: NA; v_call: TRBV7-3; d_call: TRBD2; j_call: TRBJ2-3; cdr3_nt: TGTGCCAGCAGTACCTCGAATAGCGGGAGCCGAGATACGCAGTATTTT; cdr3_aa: CASSTSNSGSRDTQYF
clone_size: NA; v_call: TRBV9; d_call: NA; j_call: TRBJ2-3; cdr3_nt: TGTGCCAGCAGCGTTAGGGGGATGAGCACAGATACGCAGTATTTT; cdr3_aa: CASSVRGMSTDTQYF
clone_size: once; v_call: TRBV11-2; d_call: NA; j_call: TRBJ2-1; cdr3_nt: TGTGCCAGCAGCTTTGTCCGGGGAAATGAGCAGTTCTTC; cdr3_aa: CASSFVRGNEQFF
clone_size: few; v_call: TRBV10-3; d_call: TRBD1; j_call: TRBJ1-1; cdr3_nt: TGTGCCATCAGCCTCCAAGGACAGGGGTCCACTGAAGCTTTCTTT; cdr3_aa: CAISLQGQGSTEAFF
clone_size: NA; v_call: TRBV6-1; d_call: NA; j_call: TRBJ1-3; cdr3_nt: TGTGCCAGCAGGGTGAGCTCTGGAAACACCATATATTTT; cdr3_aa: CASRVSSGNTIYF
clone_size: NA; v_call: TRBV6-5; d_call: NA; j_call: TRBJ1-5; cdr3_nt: TGTGCCAGCAGTTACCAGGGAAACCAGCCCCAGCATTTT; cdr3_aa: CASSYQGNQPQHF
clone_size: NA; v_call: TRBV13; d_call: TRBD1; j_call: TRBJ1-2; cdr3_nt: TGTGCCAGTTCGGCGGGGACAGGAAAAAACTATGGCTACACCTTC; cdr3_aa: CASSAGTGKNYGYTF
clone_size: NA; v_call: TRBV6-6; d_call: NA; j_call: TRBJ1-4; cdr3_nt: TGTGCCAGCAGTGGGAAGGGGCAAAGTGAAAAACTGTTTTTT; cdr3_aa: CASSGKGQSEKLFF
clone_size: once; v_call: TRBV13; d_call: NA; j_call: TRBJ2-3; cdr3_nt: TGTGCCAGCAGCTTGGGGGCTAGCGGAAGCGGAGCAGATACGCAGTATTTT; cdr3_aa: CASSLGASGSGADTQYF
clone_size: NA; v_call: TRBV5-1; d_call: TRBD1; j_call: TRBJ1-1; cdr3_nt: TGCGCCAGCAGCTTGCAGGGGGCCTCGAACACTGAAGCTTTCTTT; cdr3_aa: CASSLQGASNTEAFF
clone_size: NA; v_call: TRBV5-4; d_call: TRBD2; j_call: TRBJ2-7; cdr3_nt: TGTGCCAGCAGCTCGGGACTAGCGCTAGCCTACGAGCAGTACTTC; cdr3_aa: CASSSGLALAYEQYF
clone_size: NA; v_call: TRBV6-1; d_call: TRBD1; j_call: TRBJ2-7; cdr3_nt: TGTGCCACCACATCTCCGGGACAGGGGGCTTACGAGCAGTACTTC; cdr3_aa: CATTSPGQGAYEQYF
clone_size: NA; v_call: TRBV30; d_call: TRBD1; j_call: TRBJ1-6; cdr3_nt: TGTGCCTGGGACAGGGGAGCTAATTCACCCCTCCACTTT; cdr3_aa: CAWDRGANSPLHF
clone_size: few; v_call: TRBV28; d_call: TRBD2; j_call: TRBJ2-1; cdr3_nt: TGTGCCAGCAGGGGGACTAGCGGTTCCTACAATGAGCAGTTCTTC; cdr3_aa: CASRGTSGSYNEQFF
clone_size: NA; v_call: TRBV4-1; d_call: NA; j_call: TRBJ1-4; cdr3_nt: TGCGCCAGCAGCCAAGAATTCTACAGGGCTTCGAGGGAAAAACTGTTTTTT; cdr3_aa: CASSQEFYRASREKLFF
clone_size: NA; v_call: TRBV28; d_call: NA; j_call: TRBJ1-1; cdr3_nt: TGTGCCAGCAGTTTGTCCCGGTACACTGAAGCTTTCTTT; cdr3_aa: CASSLSRYTEAFF
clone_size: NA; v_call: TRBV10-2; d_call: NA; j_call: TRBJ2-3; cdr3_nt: TGCGCCAGCCGGGGGAACCTCGGGAGCACAGATACGCAGTATTTT; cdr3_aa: CASRGNLGSTDTQYF
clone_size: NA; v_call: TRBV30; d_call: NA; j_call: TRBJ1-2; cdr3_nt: TGTGCCTGGAGTGACCTAATTAACTATGGCTACACCTTC; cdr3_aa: CAWSDLINYGYTF
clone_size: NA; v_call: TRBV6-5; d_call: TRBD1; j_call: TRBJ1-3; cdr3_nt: TGTGCCAGCAGTTTAAATCGGCAGGGGGCTGGAAACACCATATATTTT; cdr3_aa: CASSLNRQGAGNTIYF
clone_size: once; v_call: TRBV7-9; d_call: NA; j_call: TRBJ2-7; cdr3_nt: TGTGCCAGCAGCTCCTACGGGAGAGGGAACTACGAGCAGTACTTC; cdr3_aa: CASSSYGRGNYEQYF
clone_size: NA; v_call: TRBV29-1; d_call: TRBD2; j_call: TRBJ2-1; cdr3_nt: TGCAGCGTTGCCAATAGCGGGAGGCGGTACAATGAGCAGTTCTTC; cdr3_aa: CSVANSGRRYNEQFF